The 17 T cell receptor beta chains in this list originate from one sample, sequenced in a study of T cell changes during pregnancy in multiple sclerosis. Using immunoSEQ multiplex PCR, the repertoire was profiled, and TCRdb retains in-frame clones only, with some absent. This table has tens of thousands of clones, under 90% appearing once. The sample here was CD8+ T cells from peripheral blood mononuclear cells, taken after pregnancy. These receptors were taken from a female donor with multiple sclerosis, enrolled in a pregnancy study.

The V call is TRBV10-1, the J call TRBJ2-7, with 9 bases fitting TRBD2. This CDR3 has 18 residues. Germline CDR1 is WNHNN and CDR2 is SYGVQD (reference sequence). Unmatched junction bases numbered 11, after V lost 2 bases and J lost 0 bases. CDR3 nucleotides: TGCGCCAGCAGTGAGAGCCCCGTTTCTAGCGGGGACTCCTACGAGCAGTACTTC. Its translation: CASSESPVSSGDSYEQYF.

V is TRBV4-3 and J is TRBJ2-7; D might be TRBD2 (5 bases). CDR1 and CDR2 from the germline V gene are LGHNA and YSLEER. V lost 4 bases, J lost 7 bases, and 14 bases lay in between. This CDR3 has 13 residues. The CDR3: CASSPWRLGEQYF. The CDR3 DNA reads as TGCGCCAGCAGCCCTTGGAGGTTGGGTGAGCAGTACTTC.

DNA for the CDR3: TGTGCCAGCAGCTCCAGGGAGGGTCGGGAAAAACTGTTTTTT. It yields the protein CASSSREGREKLFF. This chain uses TRBV7-2 with TRBJ1-4, with a possible D match to TRBD1 (5 bases). V was shortened by 4 bases and J by 8 bases, with 14 bases between the two germline ends. Germline lookup yields CDR1 SGHTA and CDR2 FQGNSA. This CDR3 is 14 amino acids long.

The CDR3 loop reads CASSRPGSNYGYTF. The CDR3 DNA follows: TGTGCCAGCAGCAGACCGGGGAGTAACTATGGCTACACCTTC. V and J are TRBV5-5 and TRBJ1-2; D unresolved. Germline assignment: CDR1 SGHKS and CDR2 YYEKEE (reference sequence). The CDR3 contains 14 residues. The V end lost 4 bases, the J end lost 1 base, and 11 bases lay between the germline ends.

The CDR3 protein is CASSYSPDPPGGEQFF. As DNA, the CDR3 is TGTGCCAGCAGTTACTCACCTGACCCGCCCGGAGGGGAGCAGTTCTTC. The J gene is TRBJ2-1, the V gene TRBV6-5, with a tentative D call TRBD2 (6 bases). Germline V CDR1 and CDR2: MNHEY, SVGAGI. Trimming took off 0 bases at V and 10 bases at J, with 19 bases between the two ends. This CDR3 has 16 residues.

In its sample, this clone was seen once. The chain employs TRBV9 and TRBJ1-1; D unclear. CDR3 length: 14 residues. Trimming left V 0 bases short and J 3 bases short, with 9 bases between. CDR1 and CDR2 from the germline V gene are SGDLS and YYNGEE. The CDR3 is CASSVGGWDTEAFF. The CDR3 region has the DNA TGTGCCAGCAGCGTAGGAGGGTGGGACACTGAAGCTTTCTTT.

The J gene is TRBJ2-2, the V gene TRBV6-5; tentative D call: TRBD1 (8 bases). The CDR3 length is 15 residues. Germline V CDR1 and CDR2: MNHEY, SVGAGI. The germline V and J ends were trimmed by 5 bases and 7 bases, with 17 bases remaining between them. CDR3 in DNA: TGTGCCAGCAGTAATACAGGGGGGGACCTCGGGGAGCTGTTTTTT. It specifies CASSNTGGDLGELFF.

The rearrangement links TRBV19 to TRBJ2-7; TRBD1 matches 9 bases. V shed 5 bases, J shed 6 bases, and the junction held 5 bases outside the gene matches. Per germline, CDR1 LNHDA and CDR2 SQIVND (reference sequence). CDR3 length: 13 amino acids. CDR3 DNA sequence: TGTGCCAGTAGTTCACAGGACAGGGGCGAGCAGTACTTC. It yields the protein CASSSQDRGEQYF. The complete variable domain, with remaining parts taken from reference TRBV19 and TRBJ2-7, reads DGGITQSPKYLFRKEGQNVTLSCEQNLNHDAMYWYRQDPGQGLRLIYYSQIVNDFQKGDIAEGYSVSREKKESFPLTVTSAQKNPTAFYLCASSSQDRGEQYFGPGTRLTVT.

In DNA, the CDR3 is TGTGCCAGCAGTTCCCCGGGGGATTCACCCCTCCACTTT. Amino acids: CASSSPGDSPLHF. The rearrangement joins TRBV6-5 to TRBJ1-6, with D maybe TRBD1 (5 bases). The CDR3 is 13 residues long. Trimming shortened V by 4 bases and J by 8 bases, and 9 bases separated the two germline ends. CDR1 MNHEY and CDR2 SVGAGI come from the germline V gene.

This chain uses TRBV7-8 with TRBJ2-1; D unresolved. Germline values: CDR1 SGHVS, CDR2 FQNEAQ. CDR3 length equals 14 residues. The V end lost 0 bases, the J end lost 4 bases, and 7 bases lay between the germline ends. In DNA form, the CDR3 reads TGTGCCAGCAGCTTAGCGCATCAGTACAATGAGCAGTTCTTC. The encoded protein is CASSLAHQYNEQFF.

This chain connects TRBV19 to TRBJ1-5; D not certain. CDR1 is LNHDA, CDR2 SQIVND, per germline (reference sequence). Trimming shortened V by 6 bases and J by 3 bases, and 15 bases separated the two germline ends. CDR3 length equals 15 residues. Here the CDR3 reads CASRDRRENNQPQHF. The CDR3 nucleotides read TGTGCCAGTAGGGACCGGAGGGAGAACAATCAGCCCCAGCATTTT. Based on the CDR3 plus reference TRBV19 and TRBJ1-5, the full variable domain is DGGITQSPKYLFRKEGQNVTLSCEQNLNHDAMYWYRQDPGQGLRLIYYSQIVNDFQKGDIAEGYSVSREKKESFPLTVTSAQKNPTAFYLCASRDRRENNQPQHFGDGTRLSIL.

This chain connects TRBV6-4 to TRBJ2-3, with TRBD2 identical over 14 bases. With V trimmed by 4 bases and J by 4 bases, 4 bases remained unmatched. Looked up from germline, CDR1 is MRHNA and CDR2 is SNTAGT. The CDR3 is made up of 16 amino acids. For the CDR3, the DNA is TGTGCCAGCAGTGCCCTGACTAGCGGGGGGGCAGATACGCAGTATTTT. Translating gives CASSALTSGGADTQYF.

V and J are TRBV11-2 and TRBJ1-1; D not certain. The CDR3 covers 14 residues. Germline CDR1 and CDR2: SGHAT and FQNNGV. Trimming took off 5 bases at V and 4 bases at J, with 14 bases between the two ends. The CDR3 sequence is CASSATLGSTEAFF. The CDR3 coding sequence is TGTGCCAGCAGCGCCACGCTAGGGAGCACTGAAGCTTTCTTT.

This sequence joins TRBV15 and TRBJ1-5, with unresolved D. V was pared by 3 bases and J by 6 bases, with 6 bases between. The CDR3 consists of 12 residues. CDR1 and CDR2 (germline): LNHNV, YYDKDF (reference sequence). CDR3 sequence: CATSSLGQPQHF. CDR3 bases: TGTGCCACCAGCAGCCTCGGTCAGCCCCAGCATTTT.

About this clone: The junction shows a germline mismatch at one end, possibly a read error. The J gene is TRBJ2-3, the V gene TRBV2, with TRBD2 identical over 14 bases. The CDR3 contains 13 residues. Germline lookup yields CDR1 SNHLY and CDR2 FYNNEI. The CDR3 sequence: CASTRTSGGLDHF. CDR3 nucleotides: TGTGCCAGCACTAGGACTAGCGGGGGGCTGGATCATTTT.

J is TRBJ1-5 and V is TRBV2, with D unclear. V was shortened by 5 bases and J by 0 bases, with 11 bases between the two germline ends. Germline loops: CDR1 SNHLY, CDR2 FYNNEI. The CDR3 totals 15 residues. The CDR3 DNA is TGTGCCAGCAGTTACGGCGGTCTTAGCAATCAGCCCCAGCATTTT. Translation: CASSYGGLSNQPQHF.

The rearrangement joins TRBV4-3 to TRBJ2-3; D gene ambiguous. There are 17 residues in the CDR3. Trimming shortened V by 2 bases and J by 2 bases, and 17 bases separated the two germline ends. Germline CDR1 and CDR2: LGHNA and YSLEER. CDR3 in amino acids: CASSQISTAELTDTQYF. For the CDR3, the DNA is TGCGCCAGCAGCCAAATCAGTACGGCGGAACTCACAGATACGCAGTATTTT.